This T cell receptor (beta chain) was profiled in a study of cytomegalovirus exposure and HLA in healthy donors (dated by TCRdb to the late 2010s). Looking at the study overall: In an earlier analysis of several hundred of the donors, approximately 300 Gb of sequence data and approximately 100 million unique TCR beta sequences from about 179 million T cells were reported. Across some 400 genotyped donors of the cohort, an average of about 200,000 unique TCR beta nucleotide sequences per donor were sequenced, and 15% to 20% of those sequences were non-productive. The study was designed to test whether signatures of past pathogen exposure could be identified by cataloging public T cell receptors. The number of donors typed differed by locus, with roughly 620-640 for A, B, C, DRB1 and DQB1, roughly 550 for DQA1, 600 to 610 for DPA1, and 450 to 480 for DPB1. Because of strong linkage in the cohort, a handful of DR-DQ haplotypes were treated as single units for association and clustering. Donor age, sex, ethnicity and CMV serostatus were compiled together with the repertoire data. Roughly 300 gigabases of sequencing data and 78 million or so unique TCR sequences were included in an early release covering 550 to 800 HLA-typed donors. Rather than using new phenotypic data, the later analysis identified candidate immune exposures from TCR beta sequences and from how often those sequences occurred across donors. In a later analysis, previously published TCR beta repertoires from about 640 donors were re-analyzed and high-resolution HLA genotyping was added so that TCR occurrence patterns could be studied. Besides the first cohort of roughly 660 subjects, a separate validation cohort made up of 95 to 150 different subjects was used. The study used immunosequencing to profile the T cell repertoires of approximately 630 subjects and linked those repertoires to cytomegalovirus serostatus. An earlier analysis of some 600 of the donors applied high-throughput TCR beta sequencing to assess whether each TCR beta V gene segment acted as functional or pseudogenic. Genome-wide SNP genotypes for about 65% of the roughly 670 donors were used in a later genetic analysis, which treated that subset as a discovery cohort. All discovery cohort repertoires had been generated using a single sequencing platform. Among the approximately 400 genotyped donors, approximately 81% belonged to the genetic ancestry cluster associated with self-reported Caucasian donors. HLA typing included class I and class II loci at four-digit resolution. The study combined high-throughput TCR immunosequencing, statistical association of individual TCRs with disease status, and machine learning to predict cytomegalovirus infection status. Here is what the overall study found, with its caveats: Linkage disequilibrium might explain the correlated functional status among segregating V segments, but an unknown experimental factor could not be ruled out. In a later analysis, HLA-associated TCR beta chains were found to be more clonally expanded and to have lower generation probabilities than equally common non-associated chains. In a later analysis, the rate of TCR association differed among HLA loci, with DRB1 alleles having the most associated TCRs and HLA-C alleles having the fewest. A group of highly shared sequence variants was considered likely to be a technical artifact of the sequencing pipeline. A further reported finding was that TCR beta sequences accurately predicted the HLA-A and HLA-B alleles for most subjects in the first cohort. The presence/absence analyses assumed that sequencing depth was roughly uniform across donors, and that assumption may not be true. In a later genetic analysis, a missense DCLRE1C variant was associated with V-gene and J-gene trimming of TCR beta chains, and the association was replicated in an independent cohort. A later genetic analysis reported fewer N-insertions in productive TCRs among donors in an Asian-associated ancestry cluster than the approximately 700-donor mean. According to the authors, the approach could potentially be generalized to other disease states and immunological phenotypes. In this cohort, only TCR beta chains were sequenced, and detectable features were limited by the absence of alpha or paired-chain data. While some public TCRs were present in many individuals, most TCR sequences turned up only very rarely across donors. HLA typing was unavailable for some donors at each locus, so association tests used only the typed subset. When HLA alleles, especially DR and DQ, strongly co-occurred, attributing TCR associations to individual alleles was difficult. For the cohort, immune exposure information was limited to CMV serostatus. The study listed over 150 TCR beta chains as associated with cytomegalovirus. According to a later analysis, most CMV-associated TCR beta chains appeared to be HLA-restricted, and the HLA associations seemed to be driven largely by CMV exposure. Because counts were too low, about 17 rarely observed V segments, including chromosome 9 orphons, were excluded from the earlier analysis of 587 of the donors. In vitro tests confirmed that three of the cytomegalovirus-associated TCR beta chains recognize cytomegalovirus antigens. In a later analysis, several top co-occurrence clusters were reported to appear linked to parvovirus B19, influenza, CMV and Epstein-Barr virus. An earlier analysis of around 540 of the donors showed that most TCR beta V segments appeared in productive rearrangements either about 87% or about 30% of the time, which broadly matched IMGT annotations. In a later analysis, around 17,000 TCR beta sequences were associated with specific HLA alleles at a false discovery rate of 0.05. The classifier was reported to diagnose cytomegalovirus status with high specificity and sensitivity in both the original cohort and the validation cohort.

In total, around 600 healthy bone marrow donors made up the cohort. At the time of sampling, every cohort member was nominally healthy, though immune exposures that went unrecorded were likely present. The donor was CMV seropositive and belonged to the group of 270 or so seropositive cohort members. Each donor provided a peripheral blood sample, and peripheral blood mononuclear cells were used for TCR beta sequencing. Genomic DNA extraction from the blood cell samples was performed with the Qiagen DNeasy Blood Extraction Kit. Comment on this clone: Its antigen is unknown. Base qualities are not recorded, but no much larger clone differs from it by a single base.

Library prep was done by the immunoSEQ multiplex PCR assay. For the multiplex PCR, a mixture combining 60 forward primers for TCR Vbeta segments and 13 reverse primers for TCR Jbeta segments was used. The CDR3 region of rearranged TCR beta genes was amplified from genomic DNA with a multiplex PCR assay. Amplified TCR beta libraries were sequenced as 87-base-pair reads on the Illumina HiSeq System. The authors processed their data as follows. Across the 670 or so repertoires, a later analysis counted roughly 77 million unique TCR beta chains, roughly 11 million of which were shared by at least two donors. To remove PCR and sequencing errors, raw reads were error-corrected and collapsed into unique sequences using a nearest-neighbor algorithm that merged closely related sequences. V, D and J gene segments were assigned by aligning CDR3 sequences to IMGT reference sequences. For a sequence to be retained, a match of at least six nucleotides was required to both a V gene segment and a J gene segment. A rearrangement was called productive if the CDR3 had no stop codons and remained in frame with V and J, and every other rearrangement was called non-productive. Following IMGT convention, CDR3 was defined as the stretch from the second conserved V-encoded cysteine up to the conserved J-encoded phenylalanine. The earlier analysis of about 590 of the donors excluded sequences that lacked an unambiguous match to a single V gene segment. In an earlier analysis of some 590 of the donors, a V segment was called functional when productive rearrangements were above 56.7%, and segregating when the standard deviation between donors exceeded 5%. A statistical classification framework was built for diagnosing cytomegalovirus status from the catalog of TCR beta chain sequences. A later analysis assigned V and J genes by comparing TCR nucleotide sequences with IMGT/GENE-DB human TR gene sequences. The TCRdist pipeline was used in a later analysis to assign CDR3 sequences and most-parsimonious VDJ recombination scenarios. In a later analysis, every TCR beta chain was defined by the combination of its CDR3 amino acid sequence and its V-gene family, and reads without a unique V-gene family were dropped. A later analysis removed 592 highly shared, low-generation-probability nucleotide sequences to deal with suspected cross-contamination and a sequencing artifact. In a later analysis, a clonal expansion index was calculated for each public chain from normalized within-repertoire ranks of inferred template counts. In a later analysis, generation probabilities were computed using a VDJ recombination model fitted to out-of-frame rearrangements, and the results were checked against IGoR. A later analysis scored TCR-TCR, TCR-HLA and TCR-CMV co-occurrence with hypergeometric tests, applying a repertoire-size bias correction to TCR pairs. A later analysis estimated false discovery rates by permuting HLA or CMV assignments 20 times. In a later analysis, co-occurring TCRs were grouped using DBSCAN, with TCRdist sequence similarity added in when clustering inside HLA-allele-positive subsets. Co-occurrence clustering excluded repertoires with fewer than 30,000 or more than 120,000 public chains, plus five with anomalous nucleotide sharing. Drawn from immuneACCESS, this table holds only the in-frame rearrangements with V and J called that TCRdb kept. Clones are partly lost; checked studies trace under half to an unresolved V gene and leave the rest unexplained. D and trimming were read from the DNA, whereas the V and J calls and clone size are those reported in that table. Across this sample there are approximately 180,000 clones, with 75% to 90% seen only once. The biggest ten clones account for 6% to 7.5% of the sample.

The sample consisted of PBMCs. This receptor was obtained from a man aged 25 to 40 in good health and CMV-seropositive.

The encoded CDR3 is CASSPGTATGDEQYF. The base sequence is TGTGCCAGCAGTCCGGGGACTGCGACTGGGGACGAGCAGTACTTC. Recombination linked TRBV14 to TRBJ2-7; TRBD2 is perhaps the D gene, given 6 matching bases. From the cysteine up to the phenylalanine, the CDR3 has a length of 15 residues. The read is trimmed to its CDR3 DNA, 45 bases read in frame from base 1. Looking up the germline V gene yields CDR1 SGHDN and CDR2 FVKESK. V is reduced by 6 bases and J by 5 bases, leaving a spacing of 20 bases between them. With all but the CDR3 taken from the reference TRBV14 and TRBJ2-7 genes, the full variable domain is: EAGVTQFPSHSVIEKGQTVTLRCDPISGHDNLYWYRRVMGKEIKFLLHFVKESKQDESGMPNNRFLAERTGGTYSTLKVQPAELEDSGVYFCASSPGTATGDEQYFGPGTRLTVT.